This TCR beta chain was recorded in a study of blood T cell repertoires in COVID-19. The wider study: T cells, B-cell-depleted T cells, or PBMCs supplied cDNA or gDNA.

Profiled with immunoSEQ multiplex PCR; TCRdb holds only in-frame clones, not every one. The table shows under 250,000 clones, with around 80% occurring only once. Germline V gene data show CDR1 as SNHLY and CDR2 as FYNNEI. V was pared by 7 bases and J by 2 bases, with 6 bases of the junction left unmatched. The CDR3 spans 15 residues. Sequences were obtained from peripheral blood. The source is a woman in her 70s with acute or convalescent COVID-19. This rearrangement joins TRBV2 to TRBJ2-3, with TRBD1 matching 10 bases. The CDR3 reads CASKGQGTPTDTQYF. CDR3 DNA: TGTGCCAGCAAGGGACAGGGGACCCCCACAGATACGCAGTATTTT. Full variable domain (missing parts from reference TRBV2 and TRBJ2-3): EPEVTQTPSHQVTQMGQEVILRCVPISNHLYFYWYRQILGQKVEFLVSFYNNEISEKSEIFDDQFSVERPDGSNFTLKIRSTKLEDSAMYFCASKGQGTPTDTQYFGPGTRLTVL.